This TCR beta chain was recovered during a study of tumor-infiltrating lymphocytes in primary liver carcinoma. At the level of the study: Tissue type made little difference to sample yields of roughly 3.65 to 7.13 million productive TCRbeta reads.

As to this clonotype: Its antigen is not known.

RNA and DNA were co-extracted from around 18-30 mg of unsorted bulk tissue. The authors made TCR beta cDNA from 500 ng total RNA with a constant-region primer. Generation of the TCR beta libraries relied on three nested multiplex PCR rounds using slightly modified ARM-PCR. Rounds one and two of PCR, each of approximately 11 cycles, were primed with TRBV1-TRBV30 forward primers and a C-beta reverse primer. TCRdb re-analysed the multiplex PCR reads in MiXCR, keeping a single row per CDR3 protein. Of more than 85,000 distinct CDR3 sequences listed, about four fifths are singletons. Germline values: CDR1 SQVTM, CDR2 ANQGSEA. The CDR3 sequence is 15 residues long. Broader study findings: Only about 8-25% of top clones spanned all five tumor regions.

Sequencing used liver tumor tissue from sampling region 3. Subset given: tumor region T3, left-lateral pole. This chain connects TRBV29-1 to TRBJ2-5, with a weak D call TRBD2 (6 bases). This clonotype originated in a man between 40 and 49 years old with primary liver carcinoma and hepatitis B virus infection. CDR3 sequence (DNA): TGCAGTGTTCGGACTATCGGGAGTTGGGCAAAGACCCAGTACTTC. It translates to CSVRTIGSWAKTQYF. Looking up the rest from reference TRBV29-1 and TRBJ2-5 gives the full variable domain: SAVISQKPSRDICQRGTSLTIQCQVDSQVTMMFWYRQQPGQSLTLIATANQGSEATYESGFVIDKFPISRPNLTFSTLTVSNMSPEDSSIYLCSVRTIGSWAKTQYFGPGTRLLVL.